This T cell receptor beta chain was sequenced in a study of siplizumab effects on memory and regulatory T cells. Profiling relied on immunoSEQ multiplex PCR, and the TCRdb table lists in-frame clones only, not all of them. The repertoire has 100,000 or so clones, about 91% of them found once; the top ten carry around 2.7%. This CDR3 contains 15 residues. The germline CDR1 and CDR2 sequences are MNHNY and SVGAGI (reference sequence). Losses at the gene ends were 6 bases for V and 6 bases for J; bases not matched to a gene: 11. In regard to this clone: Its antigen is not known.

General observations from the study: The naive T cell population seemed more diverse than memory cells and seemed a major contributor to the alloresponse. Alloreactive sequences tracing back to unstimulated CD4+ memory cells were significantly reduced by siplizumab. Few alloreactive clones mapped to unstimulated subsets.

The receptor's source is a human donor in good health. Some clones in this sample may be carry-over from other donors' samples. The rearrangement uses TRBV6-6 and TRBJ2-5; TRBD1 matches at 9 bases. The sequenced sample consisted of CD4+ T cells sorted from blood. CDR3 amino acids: CASSTGTGRTQTQYF. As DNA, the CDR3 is TGTGCCAGCAGCACGGGGACAGGGAGGACACAGACCCAGTACTTC.